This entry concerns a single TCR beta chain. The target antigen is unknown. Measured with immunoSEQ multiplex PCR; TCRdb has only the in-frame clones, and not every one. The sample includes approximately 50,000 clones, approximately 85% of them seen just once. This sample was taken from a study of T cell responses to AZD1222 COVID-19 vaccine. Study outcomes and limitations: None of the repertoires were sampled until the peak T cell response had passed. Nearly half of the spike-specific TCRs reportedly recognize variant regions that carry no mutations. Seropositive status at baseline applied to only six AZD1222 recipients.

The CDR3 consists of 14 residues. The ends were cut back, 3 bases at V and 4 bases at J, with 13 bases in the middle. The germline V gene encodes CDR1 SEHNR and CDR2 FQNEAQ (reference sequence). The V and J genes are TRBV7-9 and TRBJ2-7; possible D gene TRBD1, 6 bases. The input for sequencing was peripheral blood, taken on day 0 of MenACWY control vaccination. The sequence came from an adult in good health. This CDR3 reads CASSFEEGVYEQYF. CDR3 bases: TGTGCCAGCAGCTTCGAAGAGGGGGTATACGAGCAGTACTTC.